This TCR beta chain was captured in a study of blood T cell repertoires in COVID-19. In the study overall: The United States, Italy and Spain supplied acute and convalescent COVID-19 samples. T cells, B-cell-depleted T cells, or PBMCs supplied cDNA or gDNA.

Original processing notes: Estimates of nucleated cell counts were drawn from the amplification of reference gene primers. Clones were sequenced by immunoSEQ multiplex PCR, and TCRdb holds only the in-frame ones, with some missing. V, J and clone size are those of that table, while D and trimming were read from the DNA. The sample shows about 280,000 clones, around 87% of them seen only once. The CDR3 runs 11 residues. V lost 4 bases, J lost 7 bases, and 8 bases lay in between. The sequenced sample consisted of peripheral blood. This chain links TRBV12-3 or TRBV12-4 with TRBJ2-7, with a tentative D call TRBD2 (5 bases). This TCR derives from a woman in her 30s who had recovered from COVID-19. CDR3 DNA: TGTGCCAGCAGTTCGACGGGGGAGCAGTACTTC. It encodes CASSSTGEQYF.